The 17 T cell receptor beta chains presented below share a single source sample, sequenced in a study of OX40 agonist ivuxolimab in advanced cancers. Sequencing was performed with immunoSEQ multiplex PCR; in TCRdb, only in-frame clones are kept and a portion is missing. The sample contains fewer than 90,000 clones, about 91% of which appear only once. This sample comprised CD4+ or CD8+ T cells sorted from blood, obtained in a trial of the OX40 agonist ivuxolimab. Every receptor here comes from an adult with an advanced solid tumor such as melanoma, head and neck, liver or kidney cancer.

This clone was recorded once. The rearrangement joins TRBV15 to TRBJ1-3; 10 positions match TRBD1. Germline V CDR1 and CDR2: LNHNV, YYDKDF (reference sequence). CDR3 length: 17 residues. The J segment lost 4 bases and the V segment lost 1 base, leaving 7 bases of the junction unmatched. The CDR3 nucleotides are TGTGCCACCAGCAGAGTCAGAGACAGGGGGCTAGGAAACACCATATATTTT. Amino acid sequence: CATSRVRDRGLGNTIYF.

This clone was seen more than once but under ten times. This chain connects TRBV29-1 to TRBJ1-1; perhaps TRBD1 as D (6 bases). The V gene lost 6 bases and the J gene lost 4 bases, with 15 bases spanning the gap. Germline V lookup: CDR1 SQVTM, CDR2 ANQGSEA. The CDR3 is 13 amino acids. The CDR3 DNA sequence: TGCAGCGTCTCACAGGGAACGGGCACTGAAGCTTTCTTT. As protein: CSVSQGTGTEAFF.

A single count supports this clone. The chain couples TRBV19 to TRBJ1-4; no definite D call. This CDR3 region has 14 residues. Germline V lookup: CDR1 LNHDA, CDR2 SQIVND (reference sequence). The ends were cut back, 3 bases at V and 2 bases at J, with 7 bases in the middle. CDR3 nucleotides: TGTGCCAGTAGTATCTGGGCGACTAATGAAAAACTGTTTTTT. As protein: CASSIWATNEKLFF. Full variable domain (remainder filled in from reference TRBV19 and TRBJ1-4): DGGITQSPKYLFRKEGQNVTLSCEQNLNHDAMYWYRQDPGQGLRLIYYSQIVNDFQKGDIAEGYSVSREKKESFPLTVTSAQKNPTAFYLCASSIWATNEKLFFGSGTQLSVL.

The chain has TRBV9 and TRBJ2-1, with 9 bases aligning to TRBD2. This CDR3 region has 14 residues. The V gene end was trimmed by 6 bases and the J gene end by 5 bases; junction bases not matched to a gene: 6. The germline V gene has CDR1 SGDLS and CDR2 YYNGEE. The CDR3 coding sequence is TGTGCCAGCAAACCGGGACTAGCAGACAATGAGCAGTTCTTC. As protein: CASKPGLADNEQFF. The whole variable domain, remainder taken from reference TRBV9 and TRBJ2-1, is DSGVTQTPKHLITATGQRVTLRCSPRSGDLSVYWYQQSLDQGLQFLIQYYNGEERAKGNILERFSAQQFPDLHSELNLSSLELGDSALYFCASKPGLADNEQFFGPGTRLTVL.

V and J are TRBV5-1 and TRBJ2-5; D might be TRBD2 (5 bases). The length of the CDR3 is 14 residues. CDR1 and CDR2 from the germline V gene are SGHRS and YFSETQ. V was cut by 4 bases and J by 4 bases, with 14 bases left in between. CDR3 amino acids: CASSTGFAGETQYF. The CDR3 DNA follows: TGCGCCAGCAGCACCGGTTTTGCGGGAGAGACCCAGTACTTC.

The chain has TRBV30 and TRBJ2-1; D is unclear. Trimming stripped 0 bases from V and 0 bases from J, with 15 bases between. The V gene's germline CDR1 is GTSNPN and CDR2 SVGIG (reference sequence). The CDR3 runs 17 residues. CDR3: CAWSVIRTKSSYNEQFF. The CDR3 coding sequence is TGTGCCTGGAGTGTAATCCGAACCAAAAGCTCCTACAATGAGCAGTTCTTC.

This clone was seen only once. The rearrangement uses TRBV7-9 and TRBJ1-1; no definite D call. The germline CDR1 and CDR2 sequences are SEHNR and FQNEAQ (reference sequence). V lost 7 bases to trimming and J lost 3 bases, with 15 bases between them. The CDR3 runs to 14 residues. CDR3 protein: CASTLFGWDTEAFF. CDR3 DNA: TGTGCCAGCACCCTCTTTGGGTGGGACACTGAAGCTTTCTTT. Full variable domain (missing parts from reference TRBV7-9 and TRBJ1-1): DTGVSQNPRHKITKRGQNVTFRCDPISEHNRLYWYRQTLGQGPEFLTYFQNEAQLEKSRLLSDRFSAERPKGSFSTLEIQRTEQGDSAMYLCASTLFGWDTEAFFGQGTRLTVV.

The gene calls are TRBV7-8 and TRBJ1-4, with D unresolved. CDR1 and CDR2 (germline): SGHVS, FQNEAQ. The CDR3 has 14 residues. Trimming took off 2 bases at V and 4 bases at J, with 8 bases between the two ends. Here the CDR3 DNA reads TGTGCCAGCAGCTTATCCAGGCTTAATGAAAAACTGTTTTTT. It codes for CASSLSRLNEKLFF.

The rearrangement joins TRBV18 to TRBJ2-7, with D perhaps TRBD2 (5 bases). Trimming left V 2 bases short and J 3 bases short, with 8 bases between. Germline-derived CDR1 and CDR2 are KGHSH and LQKENI. The CDR3 extends over 13 amino acids. The CDR3 sequence: CASSPWTLYEQYF. The CDR3 DNA sequence: TGTGCCAGCTCACCATGGACTCTCTACGAGCAGTACTTC.

This chain uses TRBV10-3 with TRBJ1-2, with 7 nucleotides matching TRBD1. The V and J ends lost 0 bases and 7 bases, in that order; junction bases with no gene match: 11. The CDR3 has 16 residues. Germline CDR1 reads ENHRY; CDR2 reads SYGVKD. CDR3 sequence: CAISESGGDRDRGYTF. For the CDR3, the DNA is TGTGCCATCAGTGAGTCGGGGGGCGACAGGGACCGTGGCTACACCTTC.

The chain has TRBV30 and TRBJ1-4; D not resolved. The CDR3 has 16 residues. Germline CDR1 and CDR2: GTSNPN and SVGIG (reference sequence). The V end was cut by 1 base, the J end by 4 bases, with 16 bases between. The CDR3 DNA is TGTGCCTGGAGTGATGGGCCGCCTCATATTAATGAAAAACTGTTTTTT. Its translation is CAWSDGPPHINEKLFF.

The chain carries TRBV28 and TRBJ1-2; no firm D call. Germline assignment: CDR1 MDHEN and CDR2 SYDVKM. The CDR3 loop spans 12 amino acids. V lost 2 bases and J lost 14, with 15 bases in between. CDR3 in DNA: TGTGCCAGCAGTTTAGAGAAAGACGGCTGGACCTTC. Amino acid sequence: CASSLEKDGWTF.

The genes are TRBV2 and TRBJ2-7, with TRBD2 matching over 8 bases. The V gene end was trimmed by 2 bases and the J gene end by 4 bases; junction bases not matched to a gene: 10. Germline values: CDR1 SNHLY, CDR2 FYNNEI. CDR3 length: 16 residues. The CDR3 DNA is TGTGCCAGCAGTGAAACCCCAGGGACTAGTTTTTACGAGCAGTACTTC. Encoded protein: CASSETPGTSFYEQYF.

Here the CDR3 DNA reads TGTGCCAGCAGCCTTGCGGGATTGGGAAAACTGTTTTTT. This translates into CASSLAGLGKLFF. This chain connects TRBV28 to TRBJ1-4; D unresolved. Germline CDR1 and CDR2: MDHEN and SYDVKM. V dropped 6 bases and J dropped 10 bases, with 15 bases sitting between them. The CDR3 contains 13 residues. Variable domain in full (rest from reference TRBV28 and TRBJ1-4): DVKVTQSSRYLVKRTGEKVFLECVQDMDHENMFWYRQDPGLGLRLIYFSYDVKMKEKGDIPEGYSVSREKKERFSLILESASTNQTSMYLCASSLAGLGKLFFGSGTQLSVL.

This chain uses TRBV9 with TRBJ2-2; D is perhaps TRBD1 (5 bases). The CDR3 sequence is 16 residues long. Germline assignment: CDR1 SGDLS and CDR2 YYNGEE. With 0 bases removed from V and 3 bases from J, the gap between germline ends came to 12 bases. In nucleotides, the CDR3 is TGTGCCAGCAGCGTAGGATCGCTAGGGGACACCGGGGAGCTGTTTTTT. It is translated as CASSVGSLGDTGELFF. Variable domain in full (rest from reference TRBV9 and TRBJ2-2): DSGVTQTPKHLITATGQRVTLRCSPRSGDLSVYWYQQSLDQGLQFLIQYYNGEERAKGNILERFSAQQFPDLHSELNLSSLELGDSALYFCASSVGSLGDTGELFFGEGSRLTVL.

This chain uses TRBV7-2 with TRBJ2-7, with TRBD1 matching over 8 bases. The V and J ends lost 4 bases and 7 bases, in that order; junction bases with no gene match: 9. Germline values: CDR1 SGHTA, CDR2 FQGNSA. The CDR3 sequence is 14 residues long. CDR3 in amino acids: CASSWGQDSREQYF. As DNA, the CDR3 is TGTGCCAGCAGCTGGGGACAGGATTCTCGTGAGCAGTACTTC.

This chain links TRBV4-2 with TRBJ2-3; 7 bases map to TRBD2. The germline CDR1 and CDR2 sequences are LGHNA and YNFKEQ. The CDR3 has 15 amino acids. Losses at the gene ends were 0 bases for V and 5 bases for J; bases not matched to a gene: 5. CDR3 sequence reads: CASSQEAGVGDTQYF. DNA of the CDR3: TGTGCCAGCAGCCAAGAGGCGGGAGTCGGAGATACGCAGTATTTT.